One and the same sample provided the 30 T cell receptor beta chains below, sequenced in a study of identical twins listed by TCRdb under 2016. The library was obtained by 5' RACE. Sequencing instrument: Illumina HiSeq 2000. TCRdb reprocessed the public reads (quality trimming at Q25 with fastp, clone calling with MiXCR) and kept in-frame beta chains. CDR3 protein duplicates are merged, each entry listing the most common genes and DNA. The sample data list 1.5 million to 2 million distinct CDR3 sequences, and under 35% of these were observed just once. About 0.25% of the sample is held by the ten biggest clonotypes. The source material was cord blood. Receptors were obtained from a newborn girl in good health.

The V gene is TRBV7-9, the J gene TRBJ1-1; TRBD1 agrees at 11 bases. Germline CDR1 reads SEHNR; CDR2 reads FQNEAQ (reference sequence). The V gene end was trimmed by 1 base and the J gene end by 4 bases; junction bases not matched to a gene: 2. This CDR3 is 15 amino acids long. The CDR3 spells CASSLVGTGGTEAFF. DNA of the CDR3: TGTGCCAGCAGCTTAGTTGGGACAGGGGGCACTGAAGCTTTCTTT.

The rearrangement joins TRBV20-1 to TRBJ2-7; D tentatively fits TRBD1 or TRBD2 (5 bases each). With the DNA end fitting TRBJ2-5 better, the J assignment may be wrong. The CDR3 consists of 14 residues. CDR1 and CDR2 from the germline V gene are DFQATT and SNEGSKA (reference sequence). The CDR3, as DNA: TGCAGTGCTAGGAAGGGACGGGGTGAAGAGACCCAGTACTTC. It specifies CSARKGRGEETQYF.

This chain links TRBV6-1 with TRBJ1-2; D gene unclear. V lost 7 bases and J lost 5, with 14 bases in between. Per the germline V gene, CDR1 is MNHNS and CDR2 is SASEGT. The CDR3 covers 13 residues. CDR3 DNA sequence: TGTGCCAGCAAAGTAGACGCCACTTATGGCTACACCTTC. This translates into CASKVDATYGYTF.

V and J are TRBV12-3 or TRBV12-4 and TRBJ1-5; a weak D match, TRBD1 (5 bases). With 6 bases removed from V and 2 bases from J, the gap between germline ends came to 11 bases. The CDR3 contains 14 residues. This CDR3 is CASSRREGNQPQHF. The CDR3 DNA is TGTGCCAGCAGCCGCAGGGAAGGCAATCAGCCCCAGCATTTT.

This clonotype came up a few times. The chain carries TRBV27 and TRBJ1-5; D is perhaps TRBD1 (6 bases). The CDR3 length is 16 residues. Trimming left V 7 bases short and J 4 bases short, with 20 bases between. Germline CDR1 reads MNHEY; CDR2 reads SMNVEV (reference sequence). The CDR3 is CASTYHARGFNQPQHF. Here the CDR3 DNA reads TGTGCCAGCACCTACCACGCCAGGGGTTTTAATCAGCCCCAGCATTTT.

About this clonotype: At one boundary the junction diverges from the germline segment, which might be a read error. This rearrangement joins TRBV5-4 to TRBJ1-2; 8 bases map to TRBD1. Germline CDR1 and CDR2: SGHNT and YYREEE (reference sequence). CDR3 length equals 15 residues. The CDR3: CASSNPDRVNCGYTF. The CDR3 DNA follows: TGTGCCAGCAGCAACCCGGACAGGGTTAACTGTGGCTACACCTTC.

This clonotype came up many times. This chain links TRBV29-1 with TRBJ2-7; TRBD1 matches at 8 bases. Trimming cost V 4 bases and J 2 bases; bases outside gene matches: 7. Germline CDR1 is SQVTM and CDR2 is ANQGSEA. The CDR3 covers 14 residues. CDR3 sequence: CSVAPGQATYEQYF. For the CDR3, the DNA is TGCAGCGTTGCTCCGGGACAGGCAACCTACGAGCAGTACTTC.

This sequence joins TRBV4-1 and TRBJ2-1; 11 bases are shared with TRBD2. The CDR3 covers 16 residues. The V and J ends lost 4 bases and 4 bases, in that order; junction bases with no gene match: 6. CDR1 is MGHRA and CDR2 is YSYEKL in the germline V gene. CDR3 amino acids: CASSPMGLAAYNEQFF. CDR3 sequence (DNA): TGCGCCAGCAGCCCGATGGGACTAGCGGCGTACAATGAGCAGTTCTTC.

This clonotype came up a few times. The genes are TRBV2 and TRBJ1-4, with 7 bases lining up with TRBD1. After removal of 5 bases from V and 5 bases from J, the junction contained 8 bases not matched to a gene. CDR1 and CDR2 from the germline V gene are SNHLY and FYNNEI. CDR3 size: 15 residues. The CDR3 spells CASSLNRGGNEKLFF. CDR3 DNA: TGTGCCAGCAGTCTGAACAGGGGAGGGAATGAAAAACTGTTTTTT.

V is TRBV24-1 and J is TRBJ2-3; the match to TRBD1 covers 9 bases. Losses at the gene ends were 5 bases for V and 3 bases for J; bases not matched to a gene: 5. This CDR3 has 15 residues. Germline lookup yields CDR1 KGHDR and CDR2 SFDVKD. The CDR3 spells CATSAGTGMTDTQYF. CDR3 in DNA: TGTGCCACCAGTGCCGGGACAGGGATGACAGATACGCAGTATTTT.

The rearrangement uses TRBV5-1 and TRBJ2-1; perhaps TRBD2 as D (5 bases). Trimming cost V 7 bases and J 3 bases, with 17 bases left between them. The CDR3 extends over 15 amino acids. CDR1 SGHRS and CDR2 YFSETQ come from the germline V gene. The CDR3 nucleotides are TGCGCCAGCGACTTCGGAGGAACAGACTACAATGAGCAGTTCTTC. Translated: CASDFGGTDYNEQFF.

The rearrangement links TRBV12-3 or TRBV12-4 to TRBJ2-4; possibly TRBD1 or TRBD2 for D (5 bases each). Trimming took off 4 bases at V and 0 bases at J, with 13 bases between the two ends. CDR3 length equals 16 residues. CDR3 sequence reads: CASSSWTGLAKNIQYF. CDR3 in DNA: TGTGCCAGCAGTTCCTGGACGGGGCTAGCCAAAAACATTCAGTACTTC.

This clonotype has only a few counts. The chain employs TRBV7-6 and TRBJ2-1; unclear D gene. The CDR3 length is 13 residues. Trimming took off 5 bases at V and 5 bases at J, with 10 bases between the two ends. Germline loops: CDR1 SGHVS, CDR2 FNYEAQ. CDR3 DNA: TGTGCCAGCAGCCCCCGCGAAAACAATGAGCAGTTCTTC. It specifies CASSPRENNEQFF. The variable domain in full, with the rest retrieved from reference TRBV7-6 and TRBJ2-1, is GAGVSQSPRYKVTKRGQDVALRCDPISGHVSLYWYRQALGQGPEFLTYFNYEAQQDKSGLPNDRFSAERPEGSISTLTIQRTEQRDSAMYRCASSPRENNEQFFGPGTRLTVL.

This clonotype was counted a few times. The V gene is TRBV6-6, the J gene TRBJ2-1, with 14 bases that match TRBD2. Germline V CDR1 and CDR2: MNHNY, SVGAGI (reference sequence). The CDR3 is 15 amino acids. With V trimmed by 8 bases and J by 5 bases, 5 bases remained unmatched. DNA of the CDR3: TGTGCCAGCCGGACTAGCGGGGGGCCGAACAATGAGCAGTTCTTC. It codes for CASRTSGGPNNEQFF.

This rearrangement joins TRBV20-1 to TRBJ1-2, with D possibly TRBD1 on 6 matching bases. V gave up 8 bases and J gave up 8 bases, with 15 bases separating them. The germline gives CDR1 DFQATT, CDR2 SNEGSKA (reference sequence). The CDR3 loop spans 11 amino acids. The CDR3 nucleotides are TGCAGTTGGACAGACATTAGGGGCTACACCTTC. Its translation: CSWTDIRGYTF.

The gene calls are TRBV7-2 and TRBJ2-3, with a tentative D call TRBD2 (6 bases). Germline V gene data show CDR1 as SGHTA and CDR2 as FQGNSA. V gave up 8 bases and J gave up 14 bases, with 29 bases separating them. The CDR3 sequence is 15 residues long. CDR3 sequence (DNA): TGTGCCAGCGCCTCGGAGGGCCGCCGCTCGAATCGTCCGTATTTT. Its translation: CASASEGRRSNRPYF.

The CDR3 nucleotides are TGCAGTGTCTCGAGCGTTACAGAGAACTATGGCTACACCTTC. This codes for CSVSSVTENYGYTF. This chain connects TRBV20-1 to TRBJ1-2; D unresolved. Germline CDR1 reads DFQATT; CDR2 reads SNEGSKA (reference sequence). This CDR3 region has 14 residues. The V gene lost 7 bases and the J gene lost 2 bases, with 17 bases spanning the gap.

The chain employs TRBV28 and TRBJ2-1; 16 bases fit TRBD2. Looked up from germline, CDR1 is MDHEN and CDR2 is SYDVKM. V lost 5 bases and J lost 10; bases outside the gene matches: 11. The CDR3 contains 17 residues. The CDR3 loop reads CASSDPGLAGGGGEQFF. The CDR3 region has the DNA TGTGCCAGCAGTGATCCGGGACTAGCGGGAGGGGGAGGGGAGCAGTTCTTC.

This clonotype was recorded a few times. This CDR3 reads CSAPGTPFTQYF. The CDR3 DNA reads as TGCAGTGCTCCGGGGACGCCTTTTACGCAGTATTTT. V is TRBV20-1 and J is TRBJ2-3; D tentatively fits TRBD1 or TRBD2 (5 bases each). The CDR3 has 12 amino acids. Germline CDR1 reads DFQATT; CDR2 reads SNEGSKA (reference sequence). V was cut by 5 bases and J by 8 bases, with 14 bases left in between.

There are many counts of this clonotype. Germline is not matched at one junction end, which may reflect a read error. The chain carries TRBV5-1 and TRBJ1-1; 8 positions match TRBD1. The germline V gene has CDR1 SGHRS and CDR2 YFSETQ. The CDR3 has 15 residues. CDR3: CASSLGQGLNTEAFF. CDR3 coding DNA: TGTGCCAGCAGCTTAGGACAGGGTTTGAACACTGAAGCTTTCTTT.

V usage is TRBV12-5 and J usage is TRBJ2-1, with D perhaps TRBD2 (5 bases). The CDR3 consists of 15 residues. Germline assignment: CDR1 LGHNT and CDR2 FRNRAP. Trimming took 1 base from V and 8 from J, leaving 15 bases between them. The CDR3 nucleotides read TGTGCTAGTGGTTTGGACCTCCCCGGGGTATATGAGCAGTTCTTC. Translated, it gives CASGLDLPGVYEQFF.

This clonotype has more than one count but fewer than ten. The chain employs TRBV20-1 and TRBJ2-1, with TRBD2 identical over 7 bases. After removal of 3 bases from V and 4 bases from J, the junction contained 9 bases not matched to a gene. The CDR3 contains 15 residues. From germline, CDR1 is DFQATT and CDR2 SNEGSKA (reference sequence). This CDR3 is CSASRLGGWYNEQFF. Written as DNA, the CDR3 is TGCAGTGCTAGCCGACTGGGGGGGTGGTACAATGAGCAGTTCTTC.

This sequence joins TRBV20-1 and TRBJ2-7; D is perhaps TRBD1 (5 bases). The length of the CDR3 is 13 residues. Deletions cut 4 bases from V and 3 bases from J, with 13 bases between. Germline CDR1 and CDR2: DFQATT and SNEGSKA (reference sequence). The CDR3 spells CSATTTVHYEQYF. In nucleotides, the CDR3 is TGCAGTGCTACCACGACAGTACACTACGAGCAGTACTTC.

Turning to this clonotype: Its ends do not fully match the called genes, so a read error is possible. This CDR3 is CASSPLGLAGVQETRYF. As DNA, the CDR3 is TGTGCCAGCAGCCCACTGGGACTAGCGGGAGTTCAAGAGACCCGGTACTTC. J is TRBJ2-5 and V is TRBV7-6; 14 nucleotides align to TRBD2. CDR1 and CDR2 from the germline V gene are SGHVS and FNYEAQ. This CDR3 region has 17 residues.

The CDR3 loop reads CASSQPRQGGMNTEAFF. Written as DNA, the CDR3 is TGTGCCAGCAGCCAACCCCGACAGGGGGGAATGAACACTGAAGCTTTCTTT. The chain uses TRBV4-2 and TRBJ1-1, with 9 bases aligning to TRBD1. Germline loops: CDR1 LGHNA, CDR2 YNFKEQ. V shed 2 bases and J 0 bases; nucleotides not matched to a gene: 7. The CDR3 sequence is 17 residues long.

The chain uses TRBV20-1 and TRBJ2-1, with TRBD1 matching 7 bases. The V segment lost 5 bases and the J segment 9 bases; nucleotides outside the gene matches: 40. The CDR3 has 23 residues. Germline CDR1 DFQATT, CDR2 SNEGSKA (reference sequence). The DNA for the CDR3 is TGCAGTGCTCATCAACAAAAGTCCTATGGACAGGCCCTACTTTACAATGTTCTGCTTGAGCAGTTCTTC. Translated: CSAHQQKSYGQALLYNVLLEQFF.

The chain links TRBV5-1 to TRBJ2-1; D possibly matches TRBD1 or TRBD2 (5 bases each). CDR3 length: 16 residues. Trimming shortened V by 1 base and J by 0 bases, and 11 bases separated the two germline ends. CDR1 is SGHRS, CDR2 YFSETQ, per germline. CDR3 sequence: CASSLRGADSYNEQFF. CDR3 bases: TGCGCCAGCAGCTTGAGAGGGGCTGACTCCTACAATGAGCAGTTCTTC.

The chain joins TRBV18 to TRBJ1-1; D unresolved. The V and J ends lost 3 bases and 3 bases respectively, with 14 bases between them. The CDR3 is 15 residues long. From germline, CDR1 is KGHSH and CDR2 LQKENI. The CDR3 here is CASSPDLVSYTEAFF. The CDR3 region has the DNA TGTGCCAGCTCACCGGACCTCGTATCATACACTGAAGCTTTCTTT.

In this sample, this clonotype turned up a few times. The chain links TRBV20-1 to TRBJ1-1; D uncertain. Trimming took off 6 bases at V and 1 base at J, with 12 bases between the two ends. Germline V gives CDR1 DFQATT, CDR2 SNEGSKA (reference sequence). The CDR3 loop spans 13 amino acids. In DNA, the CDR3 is TGCAGTGCCCGCCAGGTATCGAACACTGAAGCTTTCTTT. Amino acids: CSARQVSNTEAFF.

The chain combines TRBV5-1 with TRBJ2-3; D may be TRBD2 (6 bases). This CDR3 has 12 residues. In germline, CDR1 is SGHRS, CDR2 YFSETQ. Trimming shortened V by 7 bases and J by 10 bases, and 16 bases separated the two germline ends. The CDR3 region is CASAGQRGPQYF. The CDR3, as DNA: TGCGCCAGCGCGGGGCAACGAGGTCCGCAGTATTTT. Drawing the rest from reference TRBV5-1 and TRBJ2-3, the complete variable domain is KAGVTQTPRYLIKTRGQQVTLSCSPISGHRSVSWYQQTPGQGLQFLFEYFSETQRNKGNFPGRFSGRQFSNSRSEMNVSTLELGDSALYLCASAGQRGPQYFGPGTRLTVL.